This paragraph covers one T cell receptor (beta chain) sequence. For the second PCR, which ran for roughly 6 to 12 cycles, a sample-barcoded 5' primer and a J-beta primer mix were used. Every individual sample yielded 2.5 million or more paired-end reads (each containing CDR3). TCRdb re-called the 5' RACE reads through MiXCR, storing one row per CDR3 protein. The sample lists over 600,000 distinct CDR3 sequences, roughly three fifths seen once, with roughly 24% in the top ten. This record belongs to a study of blood T cells in healthy people across ages. The CDR3 totals 14 residues. Germline loops: CDR1 MNHEY, CDR2 SMNVEV (reference sequence). V trimming: 3 bases; J trimming: 2 bases; junction bases outside the gene matches: 4.

The TCR sequence derives from a middle-aged man in good health. Material: blood. The rearrangement uses TRBV27 and TRBJ2-7, with 7 bases aligning to TRBD1. CDR3 DNA sequence: TGTGCCAGCAGTTTTGGCAGGGGGACCTACGAGCAGTACTTC. Translating it yields CASSFGRGTYEQYF.